Below are 10 T cell receptor beta chains sequenced from a single sample in a study of T-cell reconstitution after alpha-beta-depleted transplantation in children. Unique molecular identifiers were incorporated into the prepared TCRbeta library. TCRdb reanalysed the PCR reads using MiXCR and keeps one entry per CDR3 protein. The top ten clones hold about a sixth of a sample with 120,000 to 150,000 distinct CDR3 sequences, around 9% of them seen once. The source material was PBMCs, mostly from graft donor cells, sampled 180 days after TCRalphabeta/CD19-depleted stem cell transplant. The receptors were sampled from a female patient aged 2 to 10 who had a stem cell transplant for congenital amegakaryocytic thrombocytopenia, so the T cells may come from the graft donor.

This clonotype was seen many times. The chain couples TRBV20-1 to TRBJ2-5, with D possibly TRBD2 on 5 matching bases. Trimming pared 6 bases from V and 5 bases from J, leaving 19 bases between. CDR1 is DFQATT, CDR2 SNEGSKA, per germline (reference sequence). This CDR3 contains 14 residues. The CDR3 here is CSAVEARGWETQYF. CDR3 DNA sequence: TGCAGTGCGGTTGAGGCGCGCGGGTGGGAGACCCAGTACTTC.

There are many counts of this clonotype. The chain carries TRBV12-3 or TRBV12-4 and TRBJ2-1; possibly TRBD2 for D (7 bases). The CDR3 sequence is 16 residues long. The germline V and J ends were trimmed by 3 bases and 0 bases, with 12 bases remaining between them. CDR3 sequence (DNA): TGTGCCAGCAGTTTCGAGGCGGGGGCCTCCTACAATGAGCAGTTCTTC. It codes for CASSFEAGASYNEQFF.

This clonotype has just a few counts. This chain links TRBV5-1 with TRBJ1-4; possible D gene TRBD1, 5 bases. CDR1 is SGHRS, CDR2 YFSETQ, per germline. The CDR3 has 13 residues. Trimming removed 7 bases from V and 6 bases from J, with 13 bases in between. CDR3 in DNA: TGCGCCAGCTCAGCCCAAGGGGATGAAAAACTGTTTTTT. This translates into CASSAQGDEKLFF.

There are a few counts of this clonotype. This sequence joins TRBV18 and TRBJ1-2, with D unresolved. The V end was cut by 3 bases, the J end by 0 bases, with 8 bases between. Per the germline V gene, CDR1 is KGHSH and CDR2 is LQKENI. The CDR3 is made up of 14 amino acids. The CDR3 is CASSPAGTNYGYTF. CDR3 bases: TGTGCCAGCTCACCGGCGGGAACTAACTATGGCTACACCTTC.

This clonotype was found many times. The chain links TRBV5-1 to TRBJ2-7; 9 positions match TRBD2. CDR3 length equals 16 residues. Trimming removed 0 bases from V and 7 bases from J; junction bases left unmatched: 11. Germline V gene lookup returns CDR1 SGHRS and CDR2 YFSETQ. CDR3 loop: CASSLAGVAGAGEQYF. The DNA of the CDR3 is TGCGCCAGCAGCTTGGCCGGGGTAGCGGGGGCTGGAGAGCAGTACTTC.

This clonotype has a count of ten or more. The chain combines TRBV28 with TRBJ1-6, with D uncertain. Germline V CDR1 and CDR2: MDHEN, SYDVKM. This CDR3 is built from 15 residues. Trimming removed 6 bases at V and 10 bases at J, with 19 bases between. CDR3: CASSLGLAANSPLHF. CDR3 in DNA: TGTGCCAGCAGCCTCGGCTTGGCCGCAAACTCACCCCTCCACTTT.

There are many counts of this clonotype. The chain combines TRBV5-1 with TRBJ2-3, with D unclear. In germline, CDR1 is SGHRS, CDR2 YFSETQ. The CDR3 sequence is 13 residues long. Trimming left V 4 bases short and J 0 bases short, with 6 bases between. The CDR3: CASSMPSTDTQYF. In DNA form, the CDR3 reads TGCGCCAGCAGCATGCCGAGCACAGATACGCAGTATTTT.

Notes on this clonotype: One base away lies a much larger clone, so this may be a sequencing read error. The chain is built from TRBV12-3 or TRBV12-4 and TRBJ2-6, with D tentatively TRBD1 or TRBD2 (5 bases each). The CDR3 has 15 amino acids. CDR3 coding DNA: TGTGCCAGCAGTTTACGGGGTTCTGGGGCCAACGGCCTGACTTTC. Translated: CASSLRGSGANGLTF.

This clonotype has a handful of counts. This chain joins TRBV15 and TRBJ2-7; D gene ambiguous. This CDR3 contains 14 residues. The V and J ends lost 3 bases and 6 bases respectively, with 15 bases between them. CDR1 is LNHNV and CDR2 is YYDKDF in the germline V gene (reference sequence). The CDR3: CATSSTPKALEQYF. The CDR3 coding sequence is TGTGCCACCAGCAGTACTCCGAAGGCCCTCGAGCAGTACTTC.

This clonotype was counted ten times or more. The chain employs TRBV5-1 and TRBJ2-1, with D possibly matching TRBD2 (5 bases). CDR3 length equals 15 residues. Trimming left V 4 bases short and J 7 bases short, with 18 bases between. Germline lookup yields CDR1 SGHRS and CDR2 YFSETQ. The DNA for the CDR3 is TGCGCCAGCAGCATCCGGACTGGGAGAGGGAATGAGCAGTTCTTC. It specifies CASSIRTGRGNEQFF.